This is a list of T cell receptor beta chains from one sample in a study of type 1 regulatory T cells. Their target antigens are unknown. Each CDR3 protein is one row after TCRdb ran MiXCR on the reads. The table records over 55,000 distinct CDR3 sequences, nearly 50% of them present only once. Sequenced material: cultured non-Tr1 T cells, either the whole culture or a sorted T cell fraction (not recorded which). These receptors all come from a human donor in good health. Both conserved end residues are trimmed from each CDR3. A D gene is named only where the DNA matches it firmly. Only some rows state a clone size, as once, few, many or a class for expanded clones.

clone size	V gene	CDR3 length	J gene	D gene	CDR3 protein
few	TRBV11-2	12	TRBJ1-4	TRBD1	ASSIGTGEEKLF
NA	TRBV6-6	12	TRBJ1-1	NA	ASSPRGLYTEAF
NA	TRBV4-1	13	TRBJ1-2	NA	ASSQVPRGDYGYT
NA	TRBV5-1	14	TRBJ2-1	TRBD2	ASSLVSSGGNNEQF
NA	TRBV18	12	TRBJ2-3	NA	ASSPPVWTDTQY
few	TRBV4-3	14	TRBJ2-1	TRBD2	ASSQAASGSFNEQF
NA	TRBV20-1	14	TRBJ2-2	TRBD2	SARDLRGGGTGELF
NA	TRBV7-6	14	TRBJ1-6	NA	ASSLALTGLDSPLH
few	TRBV10-3	16	TRBJ1-1	NA	AIRKTVPITGVGTEAF
NA	TRBV11-1	11	TRBJ1-1	NA	ASRDSLNTEAF
NA	TRBV5-1	13	TRBJ2-7	TRBD1	ASSLGTGNRYEQY
NA	TRBV12-3/TRBV12-4	16	TRBJ1-5	TRBD1	ASSLGQGASLSNQPQH
NA	TRBV18	15	TRBJ2-3	TRBD2	ASSPFTSGGSTDTQY
few	TRBV5-1	15	TRBJ2-1	TRBD2	ASSLAGRGVPYNEQF
few	TRBV11-2	14	TRBJ2-2	TRBD2	ASSLGGRSNTGELF
NA	TRBV20-1	16	TRBJ1-5	NA	SARNPIWTQGGNQPQH
NA	TRBV13	13	TRBJ2-3	TRBD2	ASSSQRGLTDTQY
NA	TRBV28	13	TRBJ2-1	TRBD2	ATNLLAGGGGEQF
NA	TRBV30	13	TRBJ2-7	NA	AWKRGMARVGEQY
few	TRBV19	13	TRBJ1-1	NA	ASSISRQVNTEAF
NA	TRBV2	14	TRBJ2-5	TRBD2	ASSDAAGGPRETQY
NA	TRBV20-1	11	TRBJ2-7	NA	SAERSGRYEQY
NA	TRBV4-1	17	TRBJ2-5	TRBD2	ASSQDPLGAGGIRETQY
few	TRBV20-1	10	TRBJ2-7	TRBD1	SASDRGQEQY
NA	TRBV12-3/TRBV12-4	18	TRBJ2-6	TRBD2	ASSLALGLAGPSGANVLT
NA	TRBV2	13	TRBJ1-1	NA	ASSDGGRGVTEAF
many	TRBV19	12	TRBJ2-7	TRBD1	ASSRDRVDDEQY
few	TRBV7-2	17	TRBJ2-2	TRBD2	ASSLGLAGGALNTGELF
NA	TRBV20-1	9	TRBJ1-1	NA	SASRNTEAF
NA	TRBV6-6	14	TRBJ2-7	NA	ASSRGSGGMSYEQY
NA	TRBV29-1	12	TRBJ1-1	NA	SVEGMENVAEAF
NA	TRBV4-2	15	TRBJ2-3	NA	ASSPSSRGAGEDTQY
once	TRBV19	12	TRBJ2-3	TRBD2	AASGGGFTDTQY
NA	TRBV3-1	14	TRBJ2-1	TRBD2	ASSHQRGAPSDEQF
NA	TRBV29-1	12	TRBJ1-3	TRBD1	SVGDRGPGNTIY
NA	TRBV5-1	14	TRBJ1-3	TRBD1	ASSIGTGGAGNTIY
NA	TRBV5-1	13	TRBJ2-2	TRBD1	ASSQGDTGTGELF
NA	TRBV5-1	12	TRBJ2-7	TRBD1	ASSHGTGSGEQY
NA	TRBV5-6	13	TRBJ2-3	TRBD2	ASSGSGGAGDTQY
once	TRBV5-6	12	TRBJ2-3	NA	ASRFGGPTDTQY
few	TRBV27	19	TRBJ2-6	TRBD2	ASSLLGLAGLQHSGANVLT
NA	TRBV20-1	13	TRBJ2-5	NA	SARLNNGGAGTQY
NA	TRBV7-2	13	TRBJ1-1	NA	ASSTRRWGNTEAF
few	TRBV6-1	11	TRBJ2-7	NA	ASSVTGSYEQY
NA	TRBV5-4	14	TRBJ2-7	NA	ASSRTLIDSTGEQY
NA	TRBV6-5	11	TRBJ1-6	NA	ASSVDRDTPLH
NA	TRBV4-1	12	TRBJ2-7	TRBD1	ASSLGQNVYEQY
few	TRBV7-2	11	TRBJ2-2	NA	ASSLALAGELF
few	TRBV27	13	TRBJ1-4	NA	ASSLRGGHGEKLF
few	TRBV4-1	12	TRBJ2-3	NA	ASSRTDLADTQY
few	TRBV5-1	12	TRBJ2-3	TRBD2	ASSLARGGDTQY
NA	TRBV5-1	9	TRBJ2-7	NA	ASSSFGEQY
few	TRBV7-9	12	TRBJ1-1	NA	ASSLEGRVTEAF
few	TRBV12-3/TRBV12-4	14	TRBJ2-2	NA	ASSFEVPGGTGELF
NA	TRBV6-1	15	TRBJ1-3	NA	ASSEVAPGYSGNTIY